A single sample gave rise to the 9 T cell receptor beta chains below, sequenced in a study of low-dose radiotherapy and immunotherapy resistance in tumors. With TRAV- and TRBV-specific primers, first-strand cDNA was made, covering the alpha and beta chains. TCRs were put through 20 PCR cycles of amplification with Phusion. A constant-region primer and the V-primer adapter served as the primer pair. A single record per CDR3 protein comes from TCRdb applying MiXCR to the reads. The data contain about 35,000 distinct CDR3 sequences, around 21% of them seen just once; the ten biggest clones take up 8% to 10%. Time point here: after trial treatment. The treatment denotes: LDRT plus nivolumab, ipilimumab, low-dose cyclophosphamide and aspirin (RACIN trial). The sample in question was PBMCs, obtained after low-dose radiotherapy plus immunotherapy. All receptors derive from a female donor with ovarian cancer.

The chain carries TRBV5-1 and TRBJ2-5; TRBD1 might be the D (6 bases). The CDR3 is 14 amino acids. Germline V gene sequence: CDR1 SGHRS, CDR2 YFSETQ. V lost 5 bases to trimming and J lost 3 bases, with 14 bases between them. Here the CDR3 DNA reads TGCGCCAGCAGTCCCGGGACACGCGAAGAGACCCAGTACTTC. Encoded protein: CASSPGTREETQYF.

This clonotype was detected ten times or more. The V and J genes are TRBV5-1 and TRBJ2-2, with 11 bases fitting TRBD1. V trimming: 0 bases; J trimming: 2 bases; junction bases outside the gene matches: 3. Per germline, CDR1 SGHRS and CDR2 YFSETQ. This CDR3 region has 17 residues. DNA of the CDR3: TGCGCCAGCAGCTTGGCCAGGACAGGGGGCAACACCGGGGAGCTGTTTTTT. This gives the protein CASSLARTGGNTGELFF.

This chain links TRBV30 with TRBJ1-6, with D perhaps matching TRBD1 (5 bases). The germline V and J ends were trimmed by 0 bases and 4 bases, with 13 bases remaining between them. The CDR3 is 16 amino acids. Looked up from germline, CDR1 is GTSNPN and CDR2 is SVGIG (reference sequence). CDR3 protein: CAWSVQRGAYNSPLHF. The CDR3 nucleotides are TGTGCCTGGAGTGTACAAAGGGGAGCTTATAATTCACCCCTCCACTTT.

This clonotype was seen ten or more times. This chain connects TRBV12-3 or TRBV12-4 to TRBJ1-6; 7 positions agree with TRBD1. The junction had 5 bases not matched to a gene; V was cut back by 0 bases and J by 6 bases. This CDR3 contains 16 residues. CDR3 protein: CASSLARYRGNSPLHF. For the CDR3, the DNA is TGTGCCAGCAGTTTAGCGCGGTACAGGGGTAATTCACCCCTCCACTTT.

In this sample, this clonotype turned up many times. CDR3 sequence: CASSEASGRAFSNEQFF. The CDR3 nucleotides read TGTGCCAGCAGTGAGGCTAGCGGGAGGGCCTTCTCAAATGAGCAGTTCTTC. The genes are TRBV25-1 and TRBJ2-1; 12 bases are shared with TRBD2. With 3 bases clipped from V and 7 bases from J, the junction kept 10 bases outside the gene matches. CDR3 length: 17 amino acids. The germline gives CDR1 MGHDK, CDR2 SYGVNS.

Sample share makes this clonotype medium-sized (0.01 to 0.1%). V gene TRBV11-2 combines with J gene TRBJ2-5, with a tentative D call TRBD2 (6 bases). V shed 4 bases and J shed 6 bases, with 15 bases lying between them. This CDR3 region has 14 residues. CDR1 and CDR2 (germline): SGHAT, FQNNGV. This CDR3 reads CASSSVLAPKTQYF. In nucleotides, the CDR3 is TGTGCCAGCAGCTCCGTACTAGCACCGAAGACCCAGTACTTC.

There are many counts of this clonotype. The chain recombines TRBV12-3 or TRBV12-4 with TRBJ2-2, with a tentative D call TRBD2 (6 bases). The CDR3 has 13 amino acids. V dropped 3 bases and J dropped 4 bases, with 6 bases sitting between them. CDR3 sequence: CASSFGGTGELFF. In nucleotides, the CDR3 is TGTGCCAGCAGTTTCGGGGGCACCGGGGAGCTGTTTTTT.

This clonotype was found many times. V is TRBV6-2 or TRBV6-3 and J is TRBJ1-5; D remains ambiguous. CDR3 size: 17 residues. Trimming took 5 bases from V and 0 from J, leaving 17 bases between them. Germline V gene lookup returns CDR1 MNHEY and CDR2 SVGEGT. This CDR3 reads CASSVTFEMVSNQPQHF. The CDR3 DNA is TGTGCCAGCAGTGTGACGTTCGAGATGGTTAGCAATCAGCCCCAGCATTTT.

There are many counts of this clonotype. The chain joins TRBV9 to TRBJ2-3; the D gene is possibly TRBD2 (5 bases). Germline V gives CDR1 SGDLS, CDR2 YYNGEE. The CDR3 is 12 residues long. The germline V and J ends were trimmed by 7 bases and 2 bases, with 8 bases remaining between them. The CDR3 reads CASGGYTDTQYF. CDR3 coding DNA: TGTGCCAGCGGCGGGTACACAGATACGCAGTATTTT.